One and the same sample provided the 6 T cell receptor beta chains below, sequenced in a study of blood T cell repertoires in COVID-19. TCRdb's table, derived via immunoSEQ multiplex PCR, lists solely in-frame clones and lacks some. This table holds over 130,000 clones, about 81% found once. Sequencing used peripheral blood. These receptors all come from a woman of 80 years or more with acute or convalescent COVID-19.

This clone has only a few counts. V usage is TRBV29-1 and J usage is TRBJ2-5; D is uncertain. The CDR3 is 11 residues long. V lost 7 bases and J lost 1, with 7 bases in between. Germline V gene lookup returns CDR1 SQVTM and CDR2 ANQGSEA. The CDR3 is CSAIPQETQYF. The DNA for the CDR3 is TGCAGCGCCATTCCCCAAGAGACCCAGTACTTC.

This chain joins TRBV6-5 and TRBJ2-7; D possibly corresponds to TRBD2 (6 bases). The CDR3 loop spans 15 amino acids. Between the trimmed V and J ends, which lost 1 base and 4 bases, there was a span of 14 bases. In germline, CDR1 is MNHEY, CDR2 SVGAGI. In nucleotides, the CDR3 is TGTGCCAGCAGTTACTACGAAGGTGGGGGGTACGAGCAGTACTTC. This translates into CASSYYEGGGYEQYF.

This clone was counted a single time. The chain combines TRBV18 with TRBJ1-1; D possibly corresponds to TRBD1 (6 bases). From germline, CDR1 is KGHSH and CDR2 LQKENI. This CDR3 has 15 amino acids. The V and J ends lost 0 bases and 3 bases respectively, with 11 bases between them. The CDR3 here is CASSPPGQRDTEAFF. The CDR3 DNA sequence: TGTGCCAGCTCACCACCAGGACAGAGGGACACTGAAGCTTTCTTT.

This clone was seen a single time. V gene TRBV28 combines with J gene TRBJ2-5, with TRBD1 matching 9 bases. The V gene's germline CDR1 is MDHEN and CDR2 SYDVKM. The CDR3 totals 15 residues. V dropped 6 bases and J dropped 6; count of bases not matched to a gene: 11. CDR3 loop: CASSEAAGTGKTQYF. CDR3 sequence (DNA): TGTGCCAGCAGCGAAGCGGCCGGGACAGGGAAGACCCAGTACTTC.

DNA of the CDR3: TGTGCCAGCAGTTTAGACAGGGCCGGCTACACCTTC. This sequence encodes CASSLDRAGYTF. The gene calls are TRBV28 and TRBJ1-2; 7 positions match TRBD1. The CDR3 extends over 12 amino acids. V gave up 2 bases and J gave up 8 bases; unmatched junction bases: 2. Germline assignment: CDR1 MDHEN and CDR2 SYDVKM.

The V call is TRBV6-5, the J call TRBJ2-1; 7 bases match TRBD2. The CDR3 contains 15 residues. CDR1 MNHEY and CDR2 SVGAGI come from the germline V gene. Losses at the gene ends were 7 bases for V and 0 bases for J; bases not matched to a gene: 6. The CDR3 DNA is TGTGCCAGCAACCGGGACTACAGCTCCTACAATGAGCAGTTCTTC. This gives the protein CASNRDYSSYNEQFF.